Described below is a single T cell receptor beta chain sequence and its context. The sample comes from a study of blood T cell repertoires in COVID-19. For the study at large: The study drew acute and convalescent COVID-19 samples from the United States, Italy and Spain. PBMCs, B-cell-depleted T cells, or T cells provided the cDNA or gDNA that made up the material.

Germline V gene lookup returns CDR1 MNHEY and CDR2 SMNVEV (reference sequence). The CDR3 totals 12 residues. The V end was cut by 7 bases, the J end by 4 bases, with 10 bases between. Seattle cases were enrolled at active infection and followed longitudinally. As originally analysed: Counts of nucleated cells, estimated from reference gene primer amplification, were obtained. Sequencing was performed with immunoSEQ multiplex PCR; in TCRdb, only in-frame clones are kept and a portion is missing. V, J and clone size reflect that table, while D and trimming were determined from the DNA. This table has 350,000 or so clones, over 75% appearing once.

Sequenced sample: peripheral blood. The TCR originated in a woman aged 25 to 39 with COVID-19, enrolled during active disease. The chain carries TRBV27 and TRBJ1-2; no definite D call. The CDR3 nucleotides read TGTGCCAGCAAAAAGACGGGCTATGGCTACACCTTC. As protein: CASKKTGYGYTF.